This TCR beta chain was retrieved from a study of CD8 T cells in ankylosing spondylitis (dated by TCRdb to 2016 to 2017). For the study in its entirety: T cell receptor beta repertoires were profiled in healthy donors and ankylosing spondylitis patients so that disease-linked TCR variants could be found. The full study cohort comprised 25 ankylosing spondylitis patients and 85 to 120 healthy donors. Peripheral blood samples were taken, and synovial fluid was additionally collected from ankylosing spondylitis patients. Findings and caveats that apply to the study as a whole: Some of the motif variants had been reported before in the synovial fluid and blood of reactive arthritis patients, a finding that suggests common disease-initiation mechanisms. Blood from ankylosing spondylitis patients appeared to be characterized by a TCR beta motif made up of several highly homologous amino acid variants. The disease-linked clones were reported to be significantly enriched in matched synovial fluid samples from ankylosing spondylitis patients. The disease-linked clones showed a CD8+ phenotype and occurred at relatively low frequencies in peripheral blood.

Sequencer: Illumina HiSeq 2500. Quantitative 5'-RACE with molecular barcodes was the method used to prepare the TCR beta libraries. Turning to the authors' computational methods: A new computational method based on a probabilistic model of VDJ rearrangement was used to identify disease-linked TCR variants. The raw public data were reprocessed by TCRdb itself: fastp quality trimming at Q25, MiXCR clonotype calling, in-frame beta chains only. Each CDR3 protein appears once, grouped with its most common genes and DNA. Here the V and J calls rest on TCRdb's processing, not on the authors' analysis. The sample table shows about 130,000 distinct CDR3 sequences, and roughly 8.8% are seen once. The biggest ten clones account for approximately 3.4% of the sample. This clonotype has just a few counts. Its antigen is currently not known. No per-base quality is available; no much larger clone lies one base away.

From the cysteine through the phenylalanine, the CDR3 covers 16 amino acids. This entry keeps only the CDR3 DNA: 48 bases, framed from base 1. V is trimmed back by 1 base and J by 2 bases, and the junction contains 4 bases that no gene match accounts for. The germline V gene specifies SGHTA as CDR1 and FQGNSA as CDR2. The sequenced sample consisted of blood, either unsorted or a sorted T cell fraction (not recorded which). The rearrangement joined TRBV7-2 to TRBJ2-3, with 9 central nucleotides matching TRBD2. This clonotype originated in a male donor with ankylosing spondylitis or in good health (not recorded which). The sequenced DNA: TGTGCCAGCAGCTTAGGACTAGCGGCGTCCACAGATACGCAGTATTTT. This gives the protein CASSLGLAASTDTQYF.